These 14 T cell receptor beta chains originate from one sample sequenced in a study of vaccination effects on CD4 cells after COVID-19. Sequenced by immunoSEQ multiplex PCR; TCRdb stores in-frame clones only, minus some. Of around 69,000 clones listed, around 74% were seen once; the top ten hold about 1.6%. Their antigen targets remain unknown. ViraFEST expansion of antigen-specific CD4+ T cells with viral peptide pools preceded sequencing. Cells that had been cultured for ten to eleven days were the source of isolated CD4+ T cells. The participants, recipients of two vaccine doses, got either BNT162b2 or mRNA-1273. The sequencing used CD4+ T cells from PBMCs cultured with HCoV-229E spike peptides, collected after COVID-19 vaccination. The receptors come from a human donor who received a COVID-19 vaccine.

The chain is built from TRBV24-1 and TRBJ1-2, with 7 bases fitting TRBD1. The CDR3 is 14 amino acids. Trimming took 5 bases from V and 1 from J; bases not matched to a gene: 3. From germline, CDR1 is KGHDR and CDR2 SFDVKD. CDR3 DNA: TGTGCCACCAGTGCGACAGGGCGTAACTATGGCTACACCTTC. Protein sequence: CATSATGRNYGYTF.

The genes are TRBV11-2 and TRBJ1-5; no firm D call. The CDR3 has 13 residues. CDR1 SGHAT and CDR2 FQNNGV come from the germline V gene. The V end lost 1 base, the J end lost 7 bases, and 8 bases lay between the germline ends. The CDR3 protein is CASSLGLGQPQHF. CDR3 coding DNA: TGTGCCAGCAGCTTAGGTCTCGGCCAGCCCCAGCATTTT.

In this sample, this clone turned up a few times. The chain links TRBV2 to TRBJ2-2, with 8 positions matching TRBD1. Germline loops: CDR1 SNHLY, CDR2 FYNNEI. The junction had 5 bases not matched to a gene; V was cut back by 4 bases and J by 7 bases. The length of the CDR3 is 14 residues. This CDR3 is CASSGQGAIGELFF. The CDR3 DNA sequence: TGTGCCAGCAGTGGGCAGGGGGCTATCGGGGAGCTGTTTTTT.

The chain has TRBV2 and TRBJ1-3; possible D gene TRBD1, 6 bases. CDR1 and CDR2 from the germline V gene are SNHLY and FYNNEI. This CDR3 is 16 amino acids long. V was shortened by 2 bases and J by 0 bases, with 11 bases between the two germline ends. CDR3 nucleotide sequence: TGTGCCAGCAGTGAAAACCAGGGGCGCTCTGGAAACACCATATATTTT. It encodes CASSENQGRSGNTIYF. Supplemented by reference TRBV2 and TRBJ1-3, the full variable domain reads EPEVTQTPSHQVTQMGQEVILRCVPISNHLYFYWYRQILGQKVEFLVSFYNNEISEKSEIFDDQFSVERPDGSNFTLKIRSTKLEDSAMYFCASSENQGRSGNTIYFGEGSWLTVV.

This chain connects TRBV5-1 to TRBJ1-5; no reliable D call. CDR3 length: 16 amino acids. Trimming pared 5 bases from V and 3 bases from J, leaving 18 bases between. Germline V gene data show CDR1 as SGHRS and CDR2 as YFSETQ. The CDR3 DNA reads as TGCGCCAGCAGTCCAACGGGTACGGAGTCCAATCAGCCCCAGCATTTT. Translation gives CASSPTGTESNQPQHF.

This clone was seen only a few times. This chain joins TRBV2 and TRBJ2-1, with TRBD2 matching 9 bases. V dropped 5 bases and J dropped 8; count of bases not matched to a gene: 10. Per the germline V gene, CDR1 is SNHLY and CDR2 is FYNNEI. The CDR3 is made up of 15 amino acids. The CDR3 DNA sequence: TGTGCCAGCAGTCCAGCGGGGGGAATTGCCTATGAGCAGTTCTTC. This sequence encodes CASSPAGGIAYEQFF.

CDR3 sequence (DNA): TGCGCCAGCAGCTTAAGCGCAGGGGGCCGCTTTTCCGGGGAGCTGTTTTTT. Translated: CASSLSAGGRFSGELFF. The genes are TRBV5-1 and TRBJ2-2, with 8 bases fitting TRBD1. CDR3 size: 17 residues. The V gene end was trimmed by 2 bases and the J gene end by 6 bases; junction bases not matched to a gene: 12. Germline lookup yields CDR1 SGHRS and CDR2 YFSETQ.

The chain links TRBV2 to TRBJ1-5, with a tentative D call TRBD1 (6 bases). The V gene lost 5 bases and the J gene lost 0 bases, with 11 bases spanning the gap. This CDR3 has 15 residues. Germline loops: CDR1 SNHLY, CDR2 FYNNEI. The chain's CDR3 is CASSRTGLSNQPQHF. CDR3 bases: TGTGCCAGCAGTCGTACAGGGCTTAGCAATCAGCCCCAGCATTTT.

The V and J genes are TRBV5-4 and TRBJ2-1; 8 bases fit TRBD2. With V trimmed by 4 bases and J by 4 bases, 7 bases remained unmatched. Germline CDR1 is SGHNT and CDR2 is YYREEE (reference sequence). This CDR3 has 15 residues. CDR3 nucleotide sequence: TGTGCCAGCAGCCAAAGCGGGGGCCTGTACAATGAGCAGTTCTTC. Its translation is CASSQSGGLYNEQFF.

The chain joins TRBV19 to TRBJ1-2; possible D gene TRBD1, 5 bases. CDR1 is LNHDA and CDR2 is SQIVND in the germline V gene (reference sequence). The CDR3 is 13 amino acids. V dropped 3 bases and J dropped 5 bases, with 10 bases sitting between them. The CDR3 DNA reads as TGTGCCAGTAGTATTGACAGAGAGTATGGCTACACCTTC. Its protein product is CASSIDREYGYTF.

This chain uses TRBV18 with TRBJ1-1; no clear D gene. Germline lookup yields CDR1 KGHSH and CDR2 LQKENI. V gave up 1 base and J gave up 1 base, with 7 bases separating them. This CDR3 region has 14 residues. The CDR3 nucleotides read TGTGCCAGCTCACCACTTTACGGGAACACTGAAGCTTTCTTT. Encoded protein: CASSPLYGNTEAFF.

This clone was counted a single time. The rearrangement uses TRBV24-1 and TRBJ1-2; D is unclear. The CDR3 runs to 13 residues. V lost 0 bases to trimming and J lost 4 bases, with 5 bases between them. Looked up from germline, CDR1 is KGHDR and CDR2 is SFDVKD. CDR3 residues: CATSDLRGYGYTF. The CDR3 bases are TGTGCCACCAGTGATTTGCGAGGCTATGGCTACACCTTC.

The chain uses TRBV18 and TRBJ1-4; 7 nucleotides match TRBD1. J lost 7 bases, V lost 2 bases, and 4 bases had no gene match. Per the germline V gene, CDR1 is KGHSH and CDR2 is LQKENI. The CDR3 spans 14 residues. The CDR3 loop is CASSPARGGEKLFF. The CDR3 coding sequence is TGTGCCAGCTCACCAGCCAGGGGGGGTGAAAAACTGTTTTTT.

The chain joins TRBV5-4 to TRBJ1-4; possibly TRBD1 for D (6 bases). This CDR3 has 14 amino acids. The V gene lost 2 bases and the J gene lost 7 bases, with 12 bases spanning the gap. Germline V gives CDR1 SGHNT, CDR2 YYREEE (reference sequence). The CDR3 DNA reads as TGTGCCAGCAGCTTAGGGACAACGATTGAAAAACTGTTTTTT. It translates to CASSLGTTIEKLFF. The full variable domain, in which reference TRBV5-4 and TRBJ1-4 provide the parts outside the CDR3, is ETGVTQSPTHLIKTRGQQVTLRCSSQSGHNTVSWYQQALGQGPQFIFQYYREEENGRGNFPPRFSGLQFPNYSSELNVNALELDDSALYLCASSLGTTIEKLFFGSGTQLSVL.